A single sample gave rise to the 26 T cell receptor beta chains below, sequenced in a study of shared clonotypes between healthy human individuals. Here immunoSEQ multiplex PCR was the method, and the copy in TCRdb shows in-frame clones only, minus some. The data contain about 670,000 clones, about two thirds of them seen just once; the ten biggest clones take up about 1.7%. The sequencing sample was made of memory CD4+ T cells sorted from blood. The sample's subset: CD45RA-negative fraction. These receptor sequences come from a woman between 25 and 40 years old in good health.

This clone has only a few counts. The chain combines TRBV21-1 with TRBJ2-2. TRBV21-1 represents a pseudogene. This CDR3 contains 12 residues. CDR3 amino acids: CASSKEWGELFF. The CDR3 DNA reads TGTGCCAGCAGCAAGGAATGGGGGGAGCTGTTTTTT.

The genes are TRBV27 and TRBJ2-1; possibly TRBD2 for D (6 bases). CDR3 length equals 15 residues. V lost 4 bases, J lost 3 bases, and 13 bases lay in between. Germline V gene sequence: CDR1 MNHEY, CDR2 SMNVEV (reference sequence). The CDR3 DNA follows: TGTGCCAGCAGTTCTGGGCAGGGAGGCTACAATGAGCAGTTCTTC. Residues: CASSSGQGGYNEQFF.

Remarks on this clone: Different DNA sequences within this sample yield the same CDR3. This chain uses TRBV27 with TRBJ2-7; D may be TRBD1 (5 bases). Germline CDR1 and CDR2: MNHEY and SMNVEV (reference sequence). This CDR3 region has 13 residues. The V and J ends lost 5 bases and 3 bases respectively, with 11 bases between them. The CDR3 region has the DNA TGTGCCAGCAGTCCCCCCCAGGGCTACGAGCAGTACTTC. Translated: CASSPPQGYEQYF.

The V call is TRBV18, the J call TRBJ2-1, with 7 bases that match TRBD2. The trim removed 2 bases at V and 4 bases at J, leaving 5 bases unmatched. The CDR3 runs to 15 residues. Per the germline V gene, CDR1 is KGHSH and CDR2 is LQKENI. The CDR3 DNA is TGTGCCAGCTCACCAGGGGCGGGAGAATACAATGAGCAGTTCTTC. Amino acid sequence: CASSPGAGEYNEQFF.

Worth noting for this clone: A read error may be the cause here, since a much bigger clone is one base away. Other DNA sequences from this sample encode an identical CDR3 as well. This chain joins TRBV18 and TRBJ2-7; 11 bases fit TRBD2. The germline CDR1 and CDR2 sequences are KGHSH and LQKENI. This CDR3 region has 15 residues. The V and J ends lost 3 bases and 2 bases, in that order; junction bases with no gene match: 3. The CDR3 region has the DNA TGTGCCAGCTCACCCGGGACTAGCGGAGCCTACGAGCAGTACTTC. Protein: CASSPGTSGAYEQYF.

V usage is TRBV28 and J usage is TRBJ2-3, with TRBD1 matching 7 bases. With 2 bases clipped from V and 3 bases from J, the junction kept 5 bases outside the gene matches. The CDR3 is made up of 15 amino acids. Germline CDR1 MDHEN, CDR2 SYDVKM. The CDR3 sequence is CASSLGGQRTDTQYF. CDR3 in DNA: TGTGCCAGCAGTTTAGGGGGACAGCGGACAGATACGCAGTATTTT.

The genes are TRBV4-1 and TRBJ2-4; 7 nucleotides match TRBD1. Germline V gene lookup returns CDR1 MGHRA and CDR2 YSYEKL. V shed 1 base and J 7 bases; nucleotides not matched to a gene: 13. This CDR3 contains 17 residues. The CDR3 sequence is CASSQGPPRDSFNIQYF. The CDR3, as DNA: TGCGCCAGCAGCCAAGGACCCCCCCGGGACAGTTTCAACATTCAGTACTTC.

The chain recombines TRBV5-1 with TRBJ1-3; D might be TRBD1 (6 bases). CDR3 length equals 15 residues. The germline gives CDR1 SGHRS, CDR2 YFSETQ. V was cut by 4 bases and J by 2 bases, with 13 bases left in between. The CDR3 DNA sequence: TGCGCCAGCAGCCTCAGGGGTCGACCTGGAAACACCATATATTTT. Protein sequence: CASSLRGRPGNTIYF. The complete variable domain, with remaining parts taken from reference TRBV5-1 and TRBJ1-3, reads KAGVTQTPRYLIKTRGQQVTLSCSPISGHRSVSWYQQTPGQGLQFLFEYFSETQRNKGNFPGRFSGRQFSNSRSEMNVSTLELGDSALYLCASSLRGRPGNTIYFGEGSWLTVV.

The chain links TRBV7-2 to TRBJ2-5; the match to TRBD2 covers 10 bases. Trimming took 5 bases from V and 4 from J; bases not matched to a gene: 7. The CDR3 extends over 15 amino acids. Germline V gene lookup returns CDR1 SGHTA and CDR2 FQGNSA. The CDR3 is CASSIGLAVRETQYF. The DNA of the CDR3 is TGTGCCAGCAGCATAGGACTAGCGGTCCGAGAGACCCAGTACTTC.

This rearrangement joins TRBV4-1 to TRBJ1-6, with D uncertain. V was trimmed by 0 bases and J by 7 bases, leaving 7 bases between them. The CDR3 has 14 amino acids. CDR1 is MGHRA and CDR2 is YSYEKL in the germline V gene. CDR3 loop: CASSQDIANSPLHF. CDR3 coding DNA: TGCGCCAGCAGCCAAGATATTGCAAATTCACCCCTCCACTTT.

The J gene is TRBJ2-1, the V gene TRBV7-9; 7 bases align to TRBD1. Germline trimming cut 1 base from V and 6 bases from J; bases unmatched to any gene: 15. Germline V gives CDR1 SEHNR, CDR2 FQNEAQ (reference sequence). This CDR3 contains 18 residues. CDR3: CASSLGIRRQGRGNEQFF. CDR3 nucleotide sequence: TGTGCCAGCAGCTTAGGAATCCGTAGACAGGGACGGGGCAATGAGCAGTTCTTC. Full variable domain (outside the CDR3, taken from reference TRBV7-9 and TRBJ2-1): DTGVSQNPRHKITKRGQNVTFRCDPISEHNRLYWYRQTLGQGPEFLTYFQNEAQLEKSRLLSDRFSAERPKGSFSTLEIQRTEQGDSAMYLCASSLGIRRQGRGNEQFFGPGTRLTVL.

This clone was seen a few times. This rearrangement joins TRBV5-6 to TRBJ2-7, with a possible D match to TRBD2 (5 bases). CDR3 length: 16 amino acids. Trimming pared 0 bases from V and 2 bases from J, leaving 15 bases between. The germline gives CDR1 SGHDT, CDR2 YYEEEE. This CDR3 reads CASSLDFSGIPYEQYF. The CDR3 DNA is TGTGCCAGCAGCTTGGATTTTTCGGGGATCCCCTACGAGCAGTACTTC. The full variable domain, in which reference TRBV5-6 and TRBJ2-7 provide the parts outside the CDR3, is DAGVTQSPTHLIKTRGQQVTLRCSPKSGHDTVSWYQQALGQGPQFIFQYYEEEERQRGNFPDRFSGHQFPNYSSELNVNALLLGDSALYLCASSLDFSGIPYEQYFGPGTRLTVT.

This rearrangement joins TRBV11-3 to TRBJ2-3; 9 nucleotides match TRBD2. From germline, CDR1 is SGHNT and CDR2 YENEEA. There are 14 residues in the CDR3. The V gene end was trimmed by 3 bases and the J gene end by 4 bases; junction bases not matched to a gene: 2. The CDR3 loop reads CASSFSGSSDTQYF. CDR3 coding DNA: TGTGCCAGCAGCTTTAGCGGGAGTTCAGATACGCAGTATTTT. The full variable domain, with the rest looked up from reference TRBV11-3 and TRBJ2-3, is EAGVVQSPRYKIIEKKQPVAFWCNPISGHNTLYWYLQNLGQGPELLIRYENEEAVDDSQLPKDRFSAERLKGVDSTLKIQPAELGDSAVYLCASSFSGSSDTQYFGPGTRLTVL.

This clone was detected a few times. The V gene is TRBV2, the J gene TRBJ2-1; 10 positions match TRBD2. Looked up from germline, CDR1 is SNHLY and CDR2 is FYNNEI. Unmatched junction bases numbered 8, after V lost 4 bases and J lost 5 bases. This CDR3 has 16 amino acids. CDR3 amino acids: CASSALAGVRDNEQFF. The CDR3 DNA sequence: TGTGCCAGCAGTGCCCTAGCGGGAGTAAGGGACAATGAGCAGTTCTTC.

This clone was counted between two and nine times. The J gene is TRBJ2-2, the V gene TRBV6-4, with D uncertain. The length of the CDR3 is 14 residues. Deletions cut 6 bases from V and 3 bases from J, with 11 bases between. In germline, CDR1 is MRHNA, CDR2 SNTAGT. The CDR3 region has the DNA TGTGCCAGCAGCGAGCAACCGCACACCGGGGAGCTGTTTTTT. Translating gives CASSEQPHTGELFF.

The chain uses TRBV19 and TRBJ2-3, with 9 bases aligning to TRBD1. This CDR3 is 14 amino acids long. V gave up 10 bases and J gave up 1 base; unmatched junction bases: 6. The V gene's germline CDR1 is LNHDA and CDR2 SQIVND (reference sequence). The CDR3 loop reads CATADRGGTDTQYF. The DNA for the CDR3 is TGTGCCACCGCGGACAGGGGCGGCACAGATACGCAGTATTTT.

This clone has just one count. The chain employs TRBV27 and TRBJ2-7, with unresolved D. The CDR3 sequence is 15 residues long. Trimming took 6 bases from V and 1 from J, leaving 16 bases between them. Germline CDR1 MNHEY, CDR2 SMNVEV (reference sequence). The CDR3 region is CASSSLTGPSYEQYF. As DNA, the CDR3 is TGTGCCAGCAGCTCTCTTACCGGGCCATCCTACGAGCAGTACTTC.

The CDR3 nucleotides read TGTGCCAGTAGTACGACCGGAGGGGGGCCGAGCACCGGGGAGCTGTTTTTT. Protein: CASSTTGGGPSTGELFF. The chain employs TRBV19 and TRBJ2-2; D possibly matches TRBD1 or TRBD2 (6 bases each). The ends were cut back, 4 bases at V and 4 bases at J, with 19 bases in the middle. CDR3 length equals 17 residues. CDR1 and CDR2 from the germline V gene are LNHDA and SQIVND (reference sequence).

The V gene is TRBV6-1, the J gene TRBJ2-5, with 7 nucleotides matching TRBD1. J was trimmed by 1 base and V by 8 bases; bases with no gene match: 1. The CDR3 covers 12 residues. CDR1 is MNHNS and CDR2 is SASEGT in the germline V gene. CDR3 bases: TGTGCCAGCGACAGGGTCCAAGAGACCCAGTACTTC. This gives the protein CASDRVQETQYF.

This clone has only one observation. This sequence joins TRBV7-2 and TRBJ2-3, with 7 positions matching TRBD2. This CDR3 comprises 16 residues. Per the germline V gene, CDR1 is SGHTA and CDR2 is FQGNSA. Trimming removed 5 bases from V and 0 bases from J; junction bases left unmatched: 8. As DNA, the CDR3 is TGTGCCAGCAGCCCCTCCGGGACTACTAGCACAGATACGCAGTATTTT. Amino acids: CASSPSGTTSTDTQYF. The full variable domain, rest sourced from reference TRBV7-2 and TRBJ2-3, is GAGVSQSPSNKVTEKGKDVELRCDPISGHTALYWYRQSLGQGLEFLIYFQGNSAPDKSGLPSDRFSAERTGGSVSTLTIQRTQQEDSAVYLCASSPSGTTSTDTQYFGPGTRLTVL.

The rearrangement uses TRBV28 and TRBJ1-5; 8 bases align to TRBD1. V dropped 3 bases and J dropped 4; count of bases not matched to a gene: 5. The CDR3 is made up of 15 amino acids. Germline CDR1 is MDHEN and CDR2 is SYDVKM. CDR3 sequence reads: CASSLVTGANQPQHF. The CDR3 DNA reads TGTGCCAGCAGTTTGGTGACAGGGGCAAATCAGCCCCAGCATTTT.

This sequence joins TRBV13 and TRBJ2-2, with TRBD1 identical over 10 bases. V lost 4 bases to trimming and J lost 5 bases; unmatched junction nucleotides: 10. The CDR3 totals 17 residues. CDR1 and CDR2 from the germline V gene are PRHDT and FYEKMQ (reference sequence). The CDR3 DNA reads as TGTGCCAGCAGCTCCCTGGGACAGGGGCGACGTACCGGGGAGCTGTTTTTT. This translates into CASSSLGQGRRTGELFF.

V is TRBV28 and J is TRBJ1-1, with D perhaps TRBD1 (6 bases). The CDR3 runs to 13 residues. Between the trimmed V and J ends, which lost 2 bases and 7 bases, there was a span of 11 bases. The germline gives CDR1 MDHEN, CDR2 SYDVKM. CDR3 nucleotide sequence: TGTGCCAGCAGTTTAAGCAGGGGAGTTGAAGCTTTCTTT. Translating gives CASSLSRGVEAFF.

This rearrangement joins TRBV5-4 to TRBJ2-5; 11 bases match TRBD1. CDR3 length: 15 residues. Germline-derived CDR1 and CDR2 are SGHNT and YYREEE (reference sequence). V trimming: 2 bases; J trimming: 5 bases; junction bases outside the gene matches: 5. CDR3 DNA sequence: TGTGCCAGCAGCTTAGGACAGGGGGCTCGGGAGACCCAGTACTTC. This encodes CASSLGQGARETQYF.

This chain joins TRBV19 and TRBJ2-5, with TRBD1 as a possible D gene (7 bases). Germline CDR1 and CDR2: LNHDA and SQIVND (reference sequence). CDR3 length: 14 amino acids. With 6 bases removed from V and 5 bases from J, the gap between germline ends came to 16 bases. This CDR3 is CASSNGGGRETQYF. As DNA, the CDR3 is TGTGCCAGTAGCAACGGAGGGGGCCGCGAGACCCAGTACTTC.

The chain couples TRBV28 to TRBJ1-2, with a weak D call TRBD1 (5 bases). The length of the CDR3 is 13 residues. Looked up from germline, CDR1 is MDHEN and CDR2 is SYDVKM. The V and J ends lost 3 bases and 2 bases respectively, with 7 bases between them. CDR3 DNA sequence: TGTGCCAGCAGTTTGACAGCAAACTATGGCTACACCTTC. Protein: CASSLTANYGYTF.